The present entry profiles one T cell receptor beta chain with its context. The germline gives CDR1 KGHSH, CDR2 LQKENI. The CDR3 extends over 15 amino acids. V lost 1 base, J lost 4 bases, and 3 bases stayed unmatched. This sample stems from a study of blood T cell repertoires in COVID-19. Repertoires were generated with immunoSEQ multiplex PCR, while TCRdb's copy carries only in-frame clones and drops some. The sample yields about 170,000 clones, around 82% seen once. The receptor was derived from a middle-aged woman with COVID-19, enrolled during active disease. Material for sequencing was peripheral blood. The chain uses TRBV18 and TRBJ2-3; 9 bases fit TRBD1. Written as DNA, the CDR3 is TGTGCCAGCTCACCACAGGGGACAGGGTCAGATACGCAGTATTTT. Protein: CASSPQGTGSDTQYF.